This passage covers 6 T cell receptor beta chains from one sample sequenced in a study of shared clonotypes between healthy human individuals. The naive CD8 subset, CD45RO-negative cells positively selected for CCR7, excluded terminally differentiated effector memory CD45RA+ cells. Clones were sequenced by immunoSEQ multiplex PCR, and TCRdb holds only the in-frame ones, with some missing. There are around 2,000,000 clones in the sample; 90% to 95% occur only once, and roughly 1.7% lies in the top ten. The specimen was naive CD8+ T cells from PBMCs. The receptors originated from a man aged 18 to 30 in good health. Some clones in this sample may be carry-over from other donors' samples.

V and J are TRBV27 and TRBJ2-1, with 9 bases aligning to TRBD2. The junction had 11 bases not matched to a gene; V was cut back by 1 base and J by 10 bases. The CDR3 is made up of 16 amino acids. The germline CDR1 and CDR2 sequences are MNHEY and SMNVEV (reference sequence). The CDR3 DNA sequence: TGTGCCAGCAGTTTATTGGCTAGCGGGACTGCTAGGGAGCAGTTCTTC. Translating gives CASSLLASGTAREQFF.

J is TRBJ2-7 and V is TRBV4-3; the D gene is possibly TRBD2 (5 bases). The germline gives CDR1 LGHNA, CDR2 YSLEER. This CDR3 is 13 amino acids long. Trimming removed 2 bases at V and 4 bases at J, with 9 bases between. The CDR3 region is CASSQYSGYEQYF. Here the CDR3 DNA reads TGCGCCAGCAGCCAATACTCGGGGTACGAGCAGTACTTC.

This chain connects TRBV15 to TRBJ2-5; D may be TRBD2 (6 bases). The length of the CDR3 is 15 residues. V lost 2 bases and J lost 2, with 12 bases in between. The germline CDR1 and CDR2 sequences are LNHNV and YYDKDF (reference sequence). The CDR3 loop reads CATSRLALVQETQYF. DNA of the CDR3: TGTGCCACCAGCAGACTAGCGTTGGTGCAAGAGACCCAGTACTTC.

The rearrangement links TRBV5-6 to TRBJ2-1; no clear D. The CDR3 is made up of 13 amino acids. The germline gives CDR1 SGHDT, CDR2 YYEEEE. Trimming shortened V by 5 bases and J by 4 bases, and 10 bases separated the two germline ends. The CDR3 DNA sequence: TGTGCCAGCAGTTTTGGGTGGTACAATGAGCAGTTCTTC. Its protein product is CASSFGWYNEQFF.

The V call is TRBV4-3, the J call TRBJ2-7, with D unclear. Trimming pared 4 bases from V and 3 bases from J, leaving 16 bases between. The CDR3 has 15 amino acids. The V gene's germline CDR1 is LGHNA and CDR2 YSLEER. CDR3 residues: CASSPGIVSNYEQYF. The CDR3 bases are TGCGCCAGCAGCCCCGGTATCGTATCGAACTACGAGCAGTACTTC.

This chain connects TRBV9 to TRBJ1-3, with D hard to call. The CDR3 length is 13 residues. The germline V gene has CDR1 SGDLS and CDR2 YYNGEE. V lost 5 bases and J 0 bases, leaving 6 bases between the germline ends. CDR3 nucleotide sequence: TGTGCCAGCAGAGGAGTCTCTGGAAACACCATATATTTT. Translation: CASRGVSGNTIYF. Looking up the rest from reference TRBV9 and TRBJ1-3 gives the full variable domain: DSGVTQTPKHLITATGQRVTLRCSPRSGDLSVYWYQQSLDQGLQFLIQYYNGEERAKGNILERFSAQQFPDLHSELNLSSLELGDSALYFCASRGVSGNTIYFGEGSWLTVV.